A selection of T cell receptor beta chains follows, all from one sample in a study of T cells in Graves' hyperthyroidism and ophthalmopathy. TCRdb recomputed calls from the multiplex PCR reads with MiXCR, one row per CDR3 protein. Seen here are hundreds of thousands of distinct CDR3 sequences, roughly 40% observed once, and the top ten hold 7.5% to 9.5%. The sequencing input was blood. Receptors were obtained from a man in his late teens or twenties with Graves' hyperthyroidism. Both conserved end residues are part of each CDR3. Fields, in order: V gene, D gene, clone size, J gene, CDR3 protein, CDR3 DNA. The D gene is left open where the match is weak. Not every row has a clone size; where given, it reads once, few, many or a size class.

TRBV29-1	NA	NA	TRBJ2-3	CSVGADSTDTQYF	TGCAGCGTTGGGGCAGATAGCACAGATACGCAGTATTTT
TRBV5-1	NA	many	TRBJ2-5	CASREAETQYF	TGCGCCAGCAGGGAGGCCGAGACCCAGTACTTC
TRBV9	TRBD2	few	TRBJ2-5	CASSVGLAGATETQYF	TGTGCCAGCAGCGTAGGGCTAGCGGGAGCCACAGAGACCCAGTACTTC
TRBV12-3/TRBV12-4	NA	NA	TRBJ2-2	CASSPDPAGELFF	TGTGCCAGCAGTCCGGACCCGGCCGGGGAGCTGTTTTTT
TRBV12-5	NA	NA	TRBJ2-5	CASGLDGGAWETQYF	TGTGCTAGTGGTCTGGATGGGGGGGCTTGGGAGACCCAGTACTTC
TRBV7-8	TRBD2	NA	TRBJ2-7	CASSRGVASGGYEQYF	TGTGCCAGCAGCAGAGGGGTGGCTAGCGGGGGATACGAGCAGTACTTC
TRBV6-5	NA	NA	TRBJ1-5	CASSYSWETQHF	TGTGCCAGCAGTTACTCATGGGAGACCCAGCATTTT
TRBV7-9	NA	NA	TRBJ2-5	CAGSLVVQGRSETQYF	TGTGCCGGCAGCTTAGTTGTGCAGGGGCGAAGCGAGACCCAGTACTTC
TRBV9	TRBD1	few	TRBJ1-1	CASSRYDRDTEAFF	TGTGCCAGCAGCCGATACGACAGGGACACTGAAGCTTTCTTT
TRBV3-1	NA	NA	TRBJ1-4	CASSQTWDSSGAKLFF	TGTGCCAGCAGCCAAACTTGGGACTCCTCTGGGGCAAAACTGTTTTTT
TRBV2	TRBD2	few	TRBJ2-7	CASKLAGDEQYF	TGTGCCAGCAAACTAGCGGGAGACGAGCAGTACTTC
TRBV5-1	TRBD2	NA	TRBJ2-7	CASSLAGGGRLNEQYF	TGCGCCAGCAGCTTGGCCGGGGGCGGGAGGCTGAACGAGCAGTACTTC
TRBV20-1	NA	many	TRBJ2-5	CSARVLGAGEMETQYF	TGCAGTGCTAGAGTGCTTGGGGCAGGGGAGATGGAGACCCAGTACTTC
TRBV9	NA	many	TRBJ1-6	CASDGGATGSPLHF	TGTGCCAGCGATGGAGGGGCAACGGGATCACCCCTCCACTTT
TRBV7-2	TRBD2	NA	TRBJ2-7	CASSSSVAGVYEQYF	TGTGCCAGCAGCTCGTCAGTAGCGGGAGTCTACGAGCAGTACTTC
TRBV5-1	TRBD1	few	TRBJ1-2	CASSGGRGQTNYGYTF	TGCGCCAGCAGCGGCGGCAGGGGGCAAACTAACTATGGCTACACCTTC
TRBV10-3	NA	NA	TRBJ2-7	CAISESIGKGVAYEQYF	TGTGCCATCAGTGAGTCGATAGGGAAAGGGGTCGCCTACGAGCAGTACTTC
TRBV7-9	NA	few	TRBJ1-4	CASSLQGTANEKLFF	TGTGCCAGCAGCTTACAGGGCACCGCTAATGAAAAACTGTTTTTT
TRBV20-1	NA	NA	TRBJ1-3	CSARDRAGYTIYF	TGCAGTGCTAGAGACAGGGCTGGCTACACCATATATTTT
TRBV7-2	NA	NA	TRBJ2-5	CASSQDWASVQETQYF	TGTGCCAGCAGCCAAGATTGGGCTAGCGTACAAGAGACCCAGTACTTC
TRBV4-1	NA	NA	TRBJ2-2	CASSQDLLTGELFF	TGCGCCAGCAGCCAAGATCTGCTAACCGGGGAGCTGTTTTTT
TRBV20-1	NA	many	TRBJ2-5	CSAFLAGTQYF	TGCAGTGCGTTCCTAGCAGGGACCCAGTACTTC
TRBV7-3	NA	few	TRBJ1-6	CASSLLGPGGDSPLHF	TGTGCCAGCAGCTTATTGGGGCCCGGGGGAGATTCACCCCTCCACTTT
TRBV9	NA	NA	TRBJ1-3	CASSTLNTIYF	TGTGCCAGCAGCACCTTAAACACCATATATTTT
TRBV2	NA	once	TRBJ1-2	CASRRSGDVNGYTF	TGTGCCAGCAGGCGTTCAGGGGACGTTAATGGCTACACCTTC
TRBV5-4	NA	NA	TRBJ1-2	CASSLDPGPPEYGYTF	TGTGCCAGCAGCTTGGACCCCGGTCCCCCGGAGTATGGCTACACCTTC